The clone carrying this T cell receptor beta chain was recorded a few times. The target antigen is unknown. This CDR3 contains 15 residues. V shed 4 bases and J shed 0 bases, with 10 bases lying between them. Germline CDR1 reads MNHEY; CDR2 reads SVGAGI. This sample was taken from a study of cytomegalovirus exposure and HLA in healthy donors. Whole-study results and caveats: In terms of immune exposure information, only CMV serostatus was available.

PCR amplification relied on 60 Vbeta primers (plus 13 Jbeta primers). Profiled with immunoSEQ multiplex PCR; TCRdb holds only in-frame clones, not every one. The sample lists around 210,000 clones, roughly 84% occurring once. The V gene is TRBV6-5, the J gene TRBJ2-1; D unresolved. This sequence was found in a girl aged 2 to 9 in good health and CMV-seronegative. Specimen: PBMCs. The CDR3 sequence: CASSSRMSSYNEQFF. The CDR3 DNA follows: TGTGCCAGCAGTTCCAGGATGAGCTCCTACAATGAGCAGTTCTTC.